This T cell receptor (beta chain) was found in a study of blood T cell repertoires in COVID-19. Study at large: The samples span acute and convalescent COVID-19 from the United States, Italy and Spain.

Repertoires were generated with immunoSEQ multiplex PCR, while TCRdb's copy carries only in-frame clones and drops some. Counted here are over 95,000 clones, roughly 84% occurring once; the ten biggest clones make up roughly 2.1%. The CDR3 length is 14 residues. With 0 bases removed from V and 4 bases from J, the gap between germline ends came to 9 bases. Germline CDR1 reads SGHVS; CDR2 reads FQNEAQ. V is TRBV7-8 and J is TRBJ1-1; D is perhaps TRBD1 (5 bases). This receptor was identified in a man between 65 and 85 years old with active or convalescent COVID-19. Sequencing was performed on peripheral blood. The CDR3 nucleotides read TGTGCCAGCAGCTTAGCCCCGGGGGGCACTGAAGCTTTCTTT. Its protein is CASSLAPGGTEAFF.